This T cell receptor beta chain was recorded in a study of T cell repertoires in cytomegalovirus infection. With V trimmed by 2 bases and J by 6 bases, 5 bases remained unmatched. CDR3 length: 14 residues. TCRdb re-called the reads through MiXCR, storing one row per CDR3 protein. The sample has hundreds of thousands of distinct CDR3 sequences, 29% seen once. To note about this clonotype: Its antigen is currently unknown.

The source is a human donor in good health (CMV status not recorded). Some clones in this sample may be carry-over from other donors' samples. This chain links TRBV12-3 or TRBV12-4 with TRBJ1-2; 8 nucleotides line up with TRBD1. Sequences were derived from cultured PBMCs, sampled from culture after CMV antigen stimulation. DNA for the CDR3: TGTGCCAGCAGTTTACTGGACAGGGTTGATGGCTACACCTTC. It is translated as CASSLLDRVDGYTF.